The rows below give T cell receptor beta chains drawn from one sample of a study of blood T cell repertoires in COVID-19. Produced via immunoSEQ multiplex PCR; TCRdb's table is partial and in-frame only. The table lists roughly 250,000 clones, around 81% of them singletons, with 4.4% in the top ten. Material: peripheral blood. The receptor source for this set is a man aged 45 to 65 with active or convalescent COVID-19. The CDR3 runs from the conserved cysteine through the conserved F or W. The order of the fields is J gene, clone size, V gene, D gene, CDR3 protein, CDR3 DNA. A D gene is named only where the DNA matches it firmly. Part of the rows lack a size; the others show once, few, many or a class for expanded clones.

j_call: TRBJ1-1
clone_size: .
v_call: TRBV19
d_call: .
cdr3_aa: CASIILKGDTEAFF
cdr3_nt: TGTGCCAGTATAATTTTAAAGGGGGACACTGAAGCTTTCTTT

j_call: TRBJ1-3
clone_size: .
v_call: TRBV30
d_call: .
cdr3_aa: CAWDTGNTIYF
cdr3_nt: TGTGCCTGGGACACTGGAAACACCATATATTTT

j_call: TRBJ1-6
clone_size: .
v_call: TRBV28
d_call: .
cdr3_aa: CASSLFPSGYSPLHF
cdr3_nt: TGTGCCAGCAGTTTATTTCCCTCTGGCTATTCACCCCTCCACTTT

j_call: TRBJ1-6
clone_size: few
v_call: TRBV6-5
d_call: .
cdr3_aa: CASSYGSGRSPLHF
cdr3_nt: TGTGCCAGCAGTTACGGGTCGGGTCGTTCACCCCTCCACTTT

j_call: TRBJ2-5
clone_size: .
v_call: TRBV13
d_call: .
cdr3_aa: CASSSRGETQYF
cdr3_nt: TGTGCCAGCAGCAGCCGAGGAGAGACCCAGTACTTC

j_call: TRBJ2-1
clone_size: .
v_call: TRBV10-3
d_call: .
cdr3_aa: CAISESRVNEQFF
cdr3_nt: TGTGCCATCAGTGAGTCCCGGGTCAATGAGCAGTTCTTC

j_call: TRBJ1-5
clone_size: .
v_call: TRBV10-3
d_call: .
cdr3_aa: CAISEVQTNQPQHF
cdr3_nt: TGTGCCATCAGTGAGGTACAGACCAATCAGCCCCAGCATTTT

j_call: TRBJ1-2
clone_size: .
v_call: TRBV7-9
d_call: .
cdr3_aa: CASSLGGSGYGYTF
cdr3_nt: TGTGCCAGCAGCTTAGGGGGAAGCGGATATGGCTACACCTTC

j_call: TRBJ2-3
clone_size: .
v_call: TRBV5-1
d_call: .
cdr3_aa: CASSLDSLDTQYF
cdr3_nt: TGCGCCAGCAGCTTAGACTCTCTTGATACGCAGTATTTT

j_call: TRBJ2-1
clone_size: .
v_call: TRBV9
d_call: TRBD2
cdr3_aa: CARSVAWGGGDEQFF
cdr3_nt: TGTGCCCGCAGCGTAGCTTGGGGCGGGGGGGATGAGCAGTTCTTC

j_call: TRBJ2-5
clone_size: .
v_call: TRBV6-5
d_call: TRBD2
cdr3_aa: CASRGGETKETQYF
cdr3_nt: TGTGCCAGCAGGGGAGGGGAGACCAAAGAGACCCAGTACTTC

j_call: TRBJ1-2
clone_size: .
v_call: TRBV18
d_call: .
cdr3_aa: CASSPSAANYGYTF
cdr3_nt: TGTGCCAGCTCACCATCGGCGGCTAACTATGGCTACACCTTC

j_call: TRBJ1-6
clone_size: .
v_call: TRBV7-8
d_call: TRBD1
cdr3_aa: CASSSGQGNSPLHF
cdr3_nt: TGTGCCAGCAGCTCGGGACAGGGTAATTCACCCCTCCACTTT

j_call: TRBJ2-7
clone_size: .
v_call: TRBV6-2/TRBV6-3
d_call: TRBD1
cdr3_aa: CASSYEDRGHDEQYF
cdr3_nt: TGTGCCAGCAGTTACGAGGACAGGGGGCACGACGAGCAGTACTTC

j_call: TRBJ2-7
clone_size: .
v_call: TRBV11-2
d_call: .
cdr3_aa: CASSLYNRVTYEQYF
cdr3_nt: TGTGCCAGCAGCTTGTATAACAGGGTCACCTACGAGCAGTACTTC

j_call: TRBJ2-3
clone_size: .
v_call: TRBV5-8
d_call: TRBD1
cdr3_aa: CASSLGGQGGLADTQYF
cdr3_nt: TGTGCCAGCAGCTTGGGCGGACAGGGCGGATTGGCAGATACGCAGTATTTT

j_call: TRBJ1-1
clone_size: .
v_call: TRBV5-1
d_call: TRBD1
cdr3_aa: CASSRTGGGNTEAFF
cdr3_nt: TGCGCCAGCAGCCGGACAGGGGGCGGGAACACTGAAGCTTTCTTT

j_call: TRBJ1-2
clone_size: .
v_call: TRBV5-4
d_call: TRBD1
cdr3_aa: CASSRTGSNYGYTF
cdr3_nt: TGTGCCAGCAGCAGGACAGGAAGTAACTATGGCTACACCTTC

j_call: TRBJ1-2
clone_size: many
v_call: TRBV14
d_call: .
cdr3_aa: CASSPRRSGYYGYTF
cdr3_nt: TGTGCCAGCAGCCCAAGGAGGTCCGGGTACTATGGCTACACCTTC

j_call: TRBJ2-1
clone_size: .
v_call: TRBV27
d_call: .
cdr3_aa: CASSLYPATTAIGQFF
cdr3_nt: TGTGCCAGCAGTTTATACCCGGCCACTACCGCAATAGGGCAGTTCTTC

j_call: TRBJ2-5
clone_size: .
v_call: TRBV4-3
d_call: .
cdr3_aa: CASSQETRGSGHQETQYF
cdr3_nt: TGCGCCAGCAGCCAAGAGACCCGGGGTAGCGGCCACCAAGAGACCCAGTACTTC

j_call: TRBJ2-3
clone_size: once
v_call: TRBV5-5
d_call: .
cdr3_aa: CASSLDMSTDTQYF
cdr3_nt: TGTGCCAGCAGCTTGGACATGAGCACAGATACGCAGTATTTT

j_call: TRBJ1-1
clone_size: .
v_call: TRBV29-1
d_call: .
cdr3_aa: CSAEKSGQNTEAFF
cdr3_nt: TGCAGCGCCGAGAAATCCGGACAGAACACTGAAGCTTTCTTT

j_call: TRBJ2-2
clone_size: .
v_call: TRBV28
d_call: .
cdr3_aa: CASSLMGIGQGNTGELFF
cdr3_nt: TGTGCCAGCAGTTTAATGGGGATTGGGCAGGGGAACACCGGGGAGCTGTTTTTT

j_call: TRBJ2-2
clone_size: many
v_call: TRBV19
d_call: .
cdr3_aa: CASSMQYNTGELFF
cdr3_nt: TGTGCCAGTAGTATGCAGTACAACACCGGGGAGCTGTTTTTT

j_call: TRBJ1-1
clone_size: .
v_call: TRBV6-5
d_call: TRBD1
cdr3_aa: CASSFDRATEAFF
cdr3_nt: TGTGCCAGCAGTTTTGACAGGGCCACTGAAGCTTTCTTT

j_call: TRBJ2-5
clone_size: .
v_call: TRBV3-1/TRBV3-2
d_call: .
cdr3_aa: CASSHIDSLRKTQYF
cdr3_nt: TGTGCCAGCAGCCACATAGACAGTTTGCGGAAGACCCAGTACTTC

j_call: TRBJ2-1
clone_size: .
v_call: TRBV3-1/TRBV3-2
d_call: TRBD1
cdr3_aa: CASSRDRVVNEQFF
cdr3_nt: TGTGCCAGCAGCCGGGACAGGGTGGTCAATGAGCAGTTCTTC

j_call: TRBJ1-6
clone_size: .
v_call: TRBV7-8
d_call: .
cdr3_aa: CASSLEARARSNSPLHF
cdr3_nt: TGTGCCAGCAGCTTAGAAGCCAGGGCGAGGTCAAATTCACCCCTCCACTTT

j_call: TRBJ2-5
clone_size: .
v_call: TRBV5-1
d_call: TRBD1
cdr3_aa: CASSPPHGQGETQYF
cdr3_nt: TGCGCCAGCAGCCCCCCCCATGGACAGGGAGAGACCCAGTACTTC

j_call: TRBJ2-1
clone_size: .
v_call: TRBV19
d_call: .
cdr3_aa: CASSMPTGGANEQFF
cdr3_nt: TGTGCCAGTAGTATGCCTACTGGAGGGGCCAATGAGCAGTTCTTC

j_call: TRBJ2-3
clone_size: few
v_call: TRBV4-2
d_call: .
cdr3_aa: CASSQDGRNSDTQYF
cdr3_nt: TGTGCCAGCAGCCAAGATGGGAGGAACTCAGATACGCAGTATTTT